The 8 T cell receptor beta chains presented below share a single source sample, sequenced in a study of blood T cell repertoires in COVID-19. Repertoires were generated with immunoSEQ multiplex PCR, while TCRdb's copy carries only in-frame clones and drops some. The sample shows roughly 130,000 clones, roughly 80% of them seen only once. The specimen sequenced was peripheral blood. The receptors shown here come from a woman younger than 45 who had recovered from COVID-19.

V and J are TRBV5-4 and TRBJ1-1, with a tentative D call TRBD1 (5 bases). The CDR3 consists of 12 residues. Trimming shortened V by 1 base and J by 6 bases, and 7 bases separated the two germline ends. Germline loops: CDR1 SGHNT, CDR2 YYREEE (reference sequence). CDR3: CASSLRGSEAFF. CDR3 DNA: TGTGCCAGCAGCTTGCGGGGGTCTGAAGCTTTCTTT.

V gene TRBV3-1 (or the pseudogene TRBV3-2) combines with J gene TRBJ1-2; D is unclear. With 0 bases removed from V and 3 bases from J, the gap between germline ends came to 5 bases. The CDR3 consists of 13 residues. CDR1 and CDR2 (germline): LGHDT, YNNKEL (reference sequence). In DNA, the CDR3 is TGTGCCAGCAGCCAAGAGGGCCACTATGGCTACACCTTC. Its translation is CASSQEGHYGYTF.

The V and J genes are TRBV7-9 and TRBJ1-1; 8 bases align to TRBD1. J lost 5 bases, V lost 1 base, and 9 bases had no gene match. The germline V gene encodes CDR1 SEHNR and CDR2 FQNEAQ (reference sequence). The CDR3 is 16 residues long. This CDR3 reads CASSLVPTGEDTEAFF. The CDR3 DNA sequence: TGTGCCAGCAGCTTAGTCCCGACAGGGGAGGATACTGAAGCTTTCTTT.

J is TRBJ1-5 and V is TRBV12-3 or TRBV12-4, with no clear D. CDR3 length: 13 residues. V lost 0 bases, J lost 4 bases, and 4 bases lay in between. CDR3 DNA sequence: TGTGCCAGCAGTTTAGCCCCGAATCAGCCCCAGCATTTT. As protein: CASSLAPNQPQHF.

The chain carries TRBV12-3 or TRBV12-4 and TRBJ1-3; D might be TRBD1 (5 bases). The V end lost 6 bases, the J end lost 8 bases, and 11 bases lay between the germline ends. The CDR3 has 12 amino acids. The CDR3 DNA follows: TGTGCCAGCAGGCGGGGGGTCTACACCATATATTTT. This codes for CASRRGVYTIYF.

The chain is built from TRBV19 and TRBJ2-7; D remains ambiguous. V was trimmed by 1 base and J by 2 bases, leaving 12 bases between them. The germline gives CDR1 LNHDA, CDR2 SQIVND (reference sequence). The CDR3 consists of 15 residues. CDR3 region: CASSIVASETYEQYF. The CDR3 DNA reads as TGTGCCAGTAGTATAGTTGCTAGTGAAACCTACGAGCAGTACTTC.

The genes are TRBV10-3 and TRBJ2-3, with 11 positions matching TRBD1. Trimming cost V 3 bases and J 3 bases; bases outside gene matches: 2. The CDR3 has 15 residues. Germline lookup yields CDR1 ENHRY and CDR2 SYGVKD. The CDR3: CAISERDRGTDTQYF. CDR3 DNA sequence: TGTGCCATCAGTGAAAGGGACAGGGGGACAGATACGCAGTATTTT.

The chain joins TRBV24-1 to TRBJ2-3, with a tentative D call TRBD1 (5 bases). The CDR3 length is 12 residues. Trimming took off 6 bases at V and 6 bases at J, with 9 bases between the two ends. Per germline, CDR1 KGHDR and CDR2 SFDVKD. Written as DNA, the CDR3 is TGTGCCACCAGTAGGGGTGCCGATACGCAGTATTTT. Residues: CATSRGADTQYF.